This T cell receptor (beta chain) was identified during a study of regulatory and conventional T cells in RAG deficiency. Genomic DNA came from blood regulatory T cells gated CD4+ CD25-high CD127-low. A word on this clone: No antigen is known for it.

Study-level points and caveats: Control T-cell subsets had markedly higher Shannon entropy and lower Simpson indices than RAG-deficient patients. Patient subsets had shorter CDR3s; Omenn Treg-Tconv overlap exceeded 90%. Compared with controls, unique Treg TCR beta sequences dropped roughly 100-fold in Omenn syndrome and CID/AS.

The CDR3 extends over 14 amino acids. Looked up from germline, CDR1 is MNHEY and CDR2 is SVGAGI. V shed 6 bases and J shed 6 bases, with 16 bases lying between them. Clones were read by immunoSEQ multiplex PCR, and TCRdb kept only the in-frame ones, dropping some. This table has several thousand clones, roughly 90% appearing once. This same sample was also taken into another study, of regulatory T cells. That report adds: The primer mix had 52 TRBV and 13 TRBJ primers.

The chain joins TRBV6-5 to TRBJ2-3; D could derive from TRBD1 or TRBD2 (5 bases each). The receptor was isolated from a human donor in good health. What was sequenced was Tregs sorted from blood. This chain's CDR3 is CASRRDGQEDTQYF. DNA of the CDR3: TGTGCCAGCAGGAGGGACGGGCAGGAGGATACGCAGTATTTT.